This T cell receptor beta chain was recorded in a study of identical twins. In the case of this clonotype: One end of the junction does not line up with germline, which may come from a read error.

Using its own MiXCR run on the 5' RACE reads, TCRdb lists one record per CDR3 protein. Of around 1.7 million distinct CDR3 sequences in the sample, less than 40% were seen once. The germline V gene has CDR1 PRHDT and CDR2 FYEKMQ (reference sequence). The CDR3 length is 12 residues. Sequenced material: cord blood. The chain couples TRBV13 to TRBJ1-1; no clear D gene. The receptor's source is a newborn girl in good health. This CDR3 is CAGSFAPQEAFF. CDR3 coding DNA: TGTGCCGGCAGCTTTGCCCCACAGGAAGCTTTCTTT.